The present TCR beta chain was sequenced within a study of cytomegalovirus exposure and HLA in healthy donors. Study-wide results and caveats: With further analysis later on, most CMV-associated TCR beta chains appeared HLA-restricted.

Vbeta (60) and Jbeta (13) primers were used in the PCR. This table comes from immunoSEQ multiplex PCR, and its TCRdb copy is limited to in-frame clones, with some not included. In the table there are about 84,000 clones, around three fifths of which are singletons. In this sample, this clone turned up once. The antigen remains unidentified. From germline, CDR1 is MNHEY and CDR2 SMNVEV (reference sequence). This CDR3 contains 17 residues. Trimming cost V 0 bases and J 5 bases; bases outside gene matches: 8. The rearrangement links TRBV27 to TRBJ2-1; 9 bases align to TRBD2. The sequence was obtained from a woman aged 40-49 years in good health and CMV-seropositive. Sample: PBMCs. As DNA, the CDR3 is TGTGCCAGCAGTTTATCGATGCGGGAGGGTAGGAACAATGAGCAGTTCTTC. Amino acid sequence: CASSLSMREGRNNEQFF.